This T cell receptor (beta chain) emerged from a study of blood T cell repertoires in COVID-19. On the study more broadly: The United States, Italy and Spain were the sources of the acute and convalescent COVID-19 samples.

Adults between roughly 18 and 90 years of age took part from 20 to 25 US areas. Sequenced by immunoSEQ multiplex PCR; TCRdb stores in-frame clones only, minus some. The sample includes hundreds of thousands of clones, around 87% of them seen just once. There are 13 residues in the CDR3. Germline loops: CDR1 MNHNS, CDR2 SASEGT. V was trimmed by 3 bases and J by 4 bases, leaving 8 bases between them. This receptor was identified in a man aged 40-49 years in a cohort exposed to, infected with or recovered from COVID-19 (not recorded which). The V call is TRBV6-1, the J call TRBJ2-3; maybe TRBD1 (5 bases). Sequencing was performed on PBMCs or T cells enriched from blood (not recorded which). CDR3 bases: TGTGCCAGCAGTGAGGGGCATGCAGATACGCAGTATTTT. This translates into CASSEGHADTQYF.